Described below is a single TCR beta chain sequence and its context. The source of the sample is a study of blood T cell repertoires in COVID-19. Study information: Samples of COVID-19 (acute and convalescent) were obtained from the United States, Italy and Spain. PBMCs, B-cell-depleted T cells, or T cells were the source of the cDNA or gDNA that made up the material.

CDR3 length: 13 residues. Germline lookup yields CDR1 SGHRS and CDR2 YFSETQ. V dropped 4 bases and J dropped 7; count of bases not matched to a gene: 4. Only in-frame clones appear in the TCRdb table, and some are missing; sequencing was by immunoSEQ multiplex PCR. Seen here are fewer than 250,000 clones, about 88% observed once, and the top ten hold 3% to 3.5%. Categorization into cohorts depended on clinical history that participants reported. Cohort 3 recovered donors had two negative PCRs, clearance, or symptom resolution. The specimen was PBMCs or T cells enriched from blood (not recorded which). This clonotype originated in a woman aged 30 to 39 who had recovered from COVID-19. The V call is TRBV5-1, the J call TRBJ2-1; 8 bases map to TRBD2. DNA of the CDR3: TGCGCCAGCAGCGAGGGACTAGTTAATGAGCAGTTCTTC. It is translated as CASSEGLVNEQFF. The full variable domain, in which reference TRBV5-1 and TRBJ2-1 provide the parts outside the CDR3, is KAGVTQTPRYLIKTRGQQVTLSCSPISGHRSVSWYQQTPGQGLQFLFEYFSETQRNKGNFPGRFSGRQFSNSRSEMNVSTLELGDSALYLCASSEGLVNEQFFGPGTRLTVL.